This T cell receptor beta chain stems from a study of HIV-infected patients and healthy controls (dated by TCRdb to 2013 to 2014). Looking at the study overall: The study tested whether deep TCR repertoire sequencing of HIV patients' small blood samples could capture immune perturbation and reconstitution. The full study reports these points: Processing included only sixteen HIV-infected individuals, and this was regarded by the authors as a major limit on how widely the findings apply. Size-matched repertoire data did not replicate the apparent post-therapy recovery of the Gini index in HIV-infected patients. The use of whole blood limited sequencing depth and precluded separation of the dynamics of distinct T-cell subpopulations. By Jaccard index and by the count of highly shared sequences, healthy controls shared more CDR3s between individuals than HIV+ patients did. Most CMV-associated CDR3s became more frequent during therapy, although their change was not significant, whereas HIV-associated CDR3s showed a significant decrease in frequency. Roughly threefold more distinct CDR3s and higher Shannon diversity were observed in healthy control repertoires than in untreated HIV+ repertoires. Slight age and sex profile differences between the study cohorts did not explain the observed diversity differences. Unequal numbers of distinct sequences between patients and controls complicated comparisons, and size-matching overweighted rare events from HIV-infected data. HIV-infected repertoires had significantly higher mean Gini indices than controls, possibly reflecting oligoclonality. Mean usage differed significantly between HIV-infected patients and controls for eight alpha and eight beta V genes. Alpha-chain CDR3s from MAIT cells occurred at high frequency in healthy controls but were severely depleted in HIV+ repertoires. Donor HLA types were not determined in the study. Pairing of alpha and beta chains was not determined in the samples.

This clonotype was observed at least ten times. Its antigen is not yet known. No quality values exist for individual bases; no much larger clone is one base distant. 500 ng RNA was reverse transcribed with SuperScript III using primers against the alpha and beta constant regions. Separate alpha and beta chain libraries were generated by chain-specific third strand synthesis with multiplexing indices. The protocol used a single primer pair to amplify all rearrangements within a chain, which avoided primer bias, and attached molecular barcodes to each cDNA molecule. T4 RNA Ligase 1 joined purified cDNA to a 5' RACE adapter that carried a random hexamer and the SP2 sequencing primer site. The authors primed second strand synthesis from the SP2 site with Phusion polymerase and used slow temperature ramps to favor optimal annealing. The 12-nucleotide barcode on each molecule comprised two random hexamer sequences, both introduced before amplification and concatenated. P5 and P7 adapter elements plus a second index were added in a short first PCR, which was followed by a roughly 23-cycle amplification PCR with P5s and P7 primers. Libraries received around 25 PCR cycles in total, were quantified on a Qubit, sized on a Bioanalyzer, and diluted to approximately 3.7 nM. The normalized libraries were sequenced on an Illumina MiSeq using 2 x 250 paired-end kits. Reverse transcription reactions were cleaned up on MinElute columns and eluted into approximately 10 ul Tris-Cl. Adapter ligations were incubated for 20 to 25 hours at 16 degrees C and subsequently purified with AMPure XP beads at a 1:1 ratio. As for the original processing: Demultiplexed FASTQ files were processed with a modified Decombinator that output V, J, insert and barcode information. Sequences that shared a barcode but differed from the dominant sequence were treated as errors and discarded, and barcodes were clustered at Levenshtein distance 3 and counted to estimate the original cDNA molecules. The R packages ineq, vegan, igraph and RCytoscape were used for downstream analyses, with IMGT nomenclature and CDR3 definitions applied. To avoid skew from clonal expansion, each TCR was counted once, and V gene usage was computed over distinct sequences. Similarity networks connected unique CDR3 amino acid sequences within a donor whenever two sequences differed by a single Levenshtein edit. The authors compiled published HIV-specific CDR3s (just over 90 alpha, more than 650 beta) and CMV-specific CDR3s (roughly twelve alpha, roughly 250 beta) and searched for them in the repertoires. Random subsampling to size-matched repertoires demonstrated that the decreased diversity in patients did not result from their lower sequence numbers. Through fastp at Q25 and MiXCR, TCRdb rebuilt clones from the public reads, retaining in-frame beta chains. Records with the same CDR3 protein are collapsed into one entry carrying the most frequent genes and DNA. The V and J calls reflect TCRdb's pipeline rather than the authors' work. This sample lists tens of thousands of distinct CDR3 sequences; under 9% were detected once. Clones ranked in the top ten supply 3% to 4.5% of the sample.

Whole blood was used without fractionating the cells, so the repertoire represented all peripheral T cells without sorting. Some ten uninfected healthy donors were sampled as controls, four of whom were sampled twice roughly twelve weeks apart. For RNA extraction, approximately 2.3 ml of peripheral blood was collected into Tempus tubes. The TURBO-DNase kit was used to remove leftover genomic DNA, and GLOBINclear was used to deplete globin mRNA. Based on the germline V gene (reference sequence), the CDR1 and CDR2 sequences are LGHDT and YNNKEL. The CDR3 holds 14 amino acids from the cysteine to the phenylalanine. Of all the DNA, just the CDR3 is kept, 42 bases in frame from base 1. Deletion took 3 bases off V and 3 bases off J, with a span of 9 bases between the germline ends.

This receptor was identified in an adult in good health. The rearranged segments are TRBV3-1 and TRBJ1-5; a tentative D match to TRBD1 spans 6 bases. The specimen sequenced was blood. CDR3 loop: CASSHGQHNQPQHF. Here is the DNA: TGTGCCAGCAGCCACGGACAGCACAATCAGCCCCAGCATTTT.